This T cell receptor (beta chain) was recorded in a study of blood T cells in healthy people across ages. Study observations and caveats: Per million T cells, the diversity of TCR beta decreased roughly linearly as age advanced. Naive CD4+ cell counts and diversity both ran higher in long-lived than in aged donors.

With a J-beta primer mix and a sample-barcoded 5' primer, a second PCR ran about 7 to 12 cycles. TCRdb used MiXCR to reprocess the 5' RACE reads, holding one entry per CDR3 protein. This table has under 950,000 distinct CDR3 sequences, 20% to 25% appearing once. The V end lost 4 bases, the J end lost 0 bases, and 13 bases lay between the germline ends. The CDR3 extends over 16 amino acids. CDR1 is MGHDK and CDR2 is SYGVNS in the germline V gene. The study drew donors from healthy Caucasian individuals in Russia aged roughly 6 to 90. The extraction recovered at least 6 micrograms of total RNA per sample. Note on this clonotype: Its antigen is unidentified.

The sequenced sample consisted of blood. This clonotype originated in a man between 65 and 80 years old in good health. The genes are TRBV25-1 and TRBJ2-1; no reliable D call. The CDR3 here is CASSGWTLSSYNEQFF. The CDR3 coding sequence is TGTGCCAGCAGTGGGTGGACCCTAAGCTCCTACAATGAGCAGTTCTTC.